This paragraph reports one T cell receptor (beta chain). The entry originates in a study of T-cell reconstitution after alpha-beta-depleted transplantation in children. In germline, CDR1 is LGHDT, CDR2 YNNKEL (reference sequence). Trimming removed 7 bases at V and 0 bases at J, with 28 bases between. The CDR3 runs to 19 residues. The authors prepared the TCRbeta library with unique molecular identifiers. TCRdb fed the PCR reads into MiXCR, producing one record per CDR3 protein. The profile covers around 530,000 distinct CDR3 sequences, with around a third appearing a single time and 2% to 3% taken by the ten largest.

The sample consisted of PBMCs from the stem cell graft donor, taken from the stem cell graft. This chain uses TRBV3-1 with TRBJ2-7; D is uncertain. This receptor was taken from a human donor who donated a stem cell graft to a child with aplastic anemia. This chain's CDR3 is CASTEALRTVRLSSYEQYF. In nucleotides, the CDR3 is TGTGCCAGCACTGAGGCTCTGAGAACTGTGCGACTGAGCTCCTACGAGCAGTACTTC.